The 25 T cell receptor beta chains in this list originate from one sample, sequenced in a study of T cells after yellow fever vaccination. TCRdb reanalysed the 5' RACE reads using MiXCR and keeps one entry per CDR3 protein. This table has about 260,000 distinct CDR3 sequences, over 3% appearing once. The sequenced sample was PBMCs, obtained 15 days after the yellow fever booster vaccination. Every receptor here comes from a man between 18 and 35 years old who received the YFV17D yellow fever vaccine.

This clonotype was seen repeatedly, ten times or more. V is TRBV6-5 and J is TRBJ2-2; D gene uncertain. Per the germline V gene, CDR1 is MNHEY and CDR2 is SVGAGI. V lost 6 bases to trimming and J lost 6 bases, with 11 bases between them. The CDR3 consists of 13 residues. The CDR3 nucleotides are TGTGCCAGCAGGTCGGGTGGAGCCGGGGAGCTGTTTTTT. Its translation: CASRSGGAGELFF.

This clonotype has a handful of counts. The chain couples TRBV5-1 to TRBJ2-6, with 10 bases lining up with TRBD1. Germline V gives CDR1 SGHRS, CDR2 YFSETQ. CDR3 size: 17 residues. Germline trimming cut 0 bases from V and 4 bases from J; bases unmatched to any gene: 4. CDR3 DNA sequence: TGCGCCAGCAGCTTGGCGGACAGGGGGGCCGGGGCCAACGTCCTGACTTTC. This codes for CASSLADRGAGANVLTF.

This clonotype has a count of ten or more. The CDR3 DNA is TGTGCCAGTAGTACCTCAGCCCGACTGGGCACCGGGGACTACGAGCAGTACTTC. Amino acids: CASSTSARLGTGDYEQYF. The chain has TRBV19 and TRBJ2-7, with a possible D match to TRBD2 (5 bases). CDR1 and CDR2 (germline): LNHDA, SQIVND (reference sequence). V gave up 4 bases and J gave up 3 bases, with 25 bases separating them. The CDR3 has 18 residues.

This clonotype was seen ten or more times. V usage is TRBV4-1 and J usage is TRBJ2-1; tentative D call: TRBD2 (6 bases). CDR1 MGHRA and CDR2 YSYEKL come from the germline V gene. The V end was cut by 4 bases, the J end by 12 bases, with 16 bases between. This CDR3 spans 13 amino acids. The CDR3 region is CASSLEMGGPQFF. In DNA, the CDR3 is TGCGCCAGCAGCCTCGAAATGGGGGGACCGCAGTTCTTC.

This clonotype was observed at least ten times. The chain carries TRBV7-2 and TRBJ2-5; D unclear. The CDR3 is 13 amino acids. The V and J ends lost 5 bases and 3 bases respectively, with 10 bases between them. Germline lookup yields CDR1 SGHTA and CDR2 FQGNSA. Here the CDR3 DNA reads TGTGCCAGCAGCCCGACAAGGGAAGAGACCCAGTACTTC. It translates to CASSPTREETQYF.

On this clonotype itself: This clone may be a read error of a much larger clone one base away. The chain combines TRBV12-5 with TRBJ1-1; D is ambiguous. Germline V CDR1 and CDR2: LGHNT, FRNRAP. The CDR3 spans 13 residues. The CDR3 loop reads CARGLAGYTEAFF. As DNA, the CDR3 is TGTGCTCGTGGTTTGGCGGGTTACACTGAAGCTTTCTTT.

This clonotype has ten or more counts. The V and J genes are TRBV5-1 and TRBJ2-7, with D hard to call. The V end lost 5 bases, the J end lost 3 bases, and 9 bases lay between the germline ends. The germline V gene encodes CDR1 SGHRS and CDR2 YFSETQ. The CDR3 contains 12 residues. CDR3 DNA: TGCGCCAGCAGGGCCCCGGGCTACGAGCAGTACTTC. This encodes CASRAPGYEQYF.

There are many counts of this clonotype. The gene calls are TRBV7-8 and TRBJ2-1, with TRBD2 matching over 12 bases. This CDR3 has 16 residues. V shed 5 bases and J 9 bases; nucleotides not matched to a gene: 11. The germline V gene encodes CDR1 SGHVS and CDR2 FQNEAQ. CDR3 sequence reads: CASSPTRLAGEVEQFF. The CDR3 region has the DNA TGTGCCAGCAGCCCCACCCGACTAGCGGGGGAGGTTGAGCAGTTCTTC.

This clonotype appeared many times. The CDR3 nucleotides are TGTGCCAGCAGTCCCTACAGGGGCTATCAGCCCCAGCATTTT. Protein: CASSPYRGYQPQHF. The chain recombines TRBV28 with TRBJ1-5, with 7 bases that match TRBD1. V shed 5 bases and J 5 bases; nucleotides not matched to a gene: 6. CDR3 length: 14 amino acids. CDR1 and CDR2 from the germline V gene are MDHEN and SYDVKM.

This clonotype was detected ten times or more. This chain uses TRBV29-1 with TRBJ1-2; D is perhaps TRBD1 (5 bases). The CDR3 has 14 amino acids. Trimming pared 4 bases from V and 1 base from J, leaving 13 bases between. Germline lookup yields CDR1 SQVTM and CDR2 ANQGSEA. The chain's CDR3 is CSVAGQGGNYGYTF. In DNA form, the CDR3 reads TGCAGCGTTGCCGGGCAGGGTGGTAACTATGGCTACACCTTC.

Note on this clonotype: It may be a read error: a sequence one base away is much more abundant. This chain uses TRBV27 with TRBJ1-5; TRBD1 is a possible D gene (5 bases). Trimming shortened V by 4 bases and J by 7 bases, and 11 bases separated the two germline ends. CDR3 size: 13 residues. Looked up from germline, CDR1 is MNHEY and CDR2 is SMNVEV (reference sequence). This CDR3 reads CASSSNWGQPQHF. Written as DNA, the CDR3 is TGTGCCAGCAGTTCGAACTGGGGCCAGCCCCAGCATTTT.

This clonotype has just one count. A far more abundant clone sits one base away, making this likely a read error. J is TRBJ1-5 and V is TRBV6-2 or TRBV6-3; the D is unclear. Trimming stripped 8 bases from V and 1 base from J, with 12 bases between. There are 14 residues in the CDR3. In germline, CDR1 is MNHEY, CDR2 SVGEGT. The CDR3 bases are TGTGCCAGCTGCCCCGGTGGGAGCAATCAGCCCCAGCATTTT. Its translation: CASCPGGSNQPQHF.

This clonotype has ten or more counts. Here the CDR3 DNA reads TGTGCCAGCAGCCAAGGCGGGGGGGGTACGCAGTATTTT. The encoded protein is CASSQGGGGTQYF. This sequence joins TRBV4-2 and TRBJ2-3; 9 nucleotides agree with TRBD2. V gave up 1 base and J gave up 8 bases; unmatched junction bases: 1. The germline V gene encodes CDR1 LGHNA and CDR2 YNFKEQ. This CDR3 is built from 13 residues.

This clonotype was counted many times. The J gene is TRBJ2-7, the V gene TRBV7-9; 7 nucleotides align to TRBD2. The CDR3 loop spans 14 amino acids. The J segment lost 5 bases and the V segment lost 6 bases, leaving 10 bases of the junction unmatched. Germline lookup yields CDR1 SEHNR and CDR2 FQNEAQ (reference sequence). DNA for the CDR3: TGTGCCAGCAGAGCGGGACCGCCGTGGAACGAGCAGTACTTC. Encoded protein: CASRAGPPWNEQYF.

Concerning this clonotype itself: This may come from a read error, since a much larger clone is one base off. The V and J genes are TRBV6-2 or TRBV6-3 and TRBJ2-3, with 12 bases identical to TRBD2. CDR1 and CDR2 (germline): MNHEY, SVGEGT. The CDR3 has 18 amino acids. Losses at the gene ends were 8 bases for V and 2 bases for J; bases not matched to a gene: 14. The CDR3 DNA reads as TGTGCCAGCTGTTCTCTAAGACTAGCGGGGGATCTCACAGATACGCAGTATTTT. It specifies CASCSLRLAGDLTDTQYF.

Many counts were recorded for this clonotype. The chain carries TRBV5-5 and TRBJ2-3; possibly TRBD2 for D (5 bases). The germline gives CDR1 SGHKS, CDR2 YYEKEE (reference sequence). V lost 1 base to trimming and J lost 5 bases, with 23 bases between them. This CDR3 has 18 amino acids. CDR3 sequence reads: CASSLQIRRRALEDTQYF. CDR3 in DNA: TGTGCCAGCAGCTTGCAAATCCGACGGCGGGCTCTAGAAGATACGCAGTATTTT.

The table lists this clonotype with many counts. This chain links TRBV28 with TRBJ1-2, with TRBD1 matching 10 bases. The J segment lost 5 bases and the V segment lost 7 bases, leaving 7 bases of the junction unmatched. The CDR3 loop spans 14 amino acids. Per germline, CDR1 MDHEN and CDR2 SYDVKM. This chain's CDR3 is CASTHGTGEYGYTF. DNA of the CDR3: TGTGCCAGCACCCATGGGACAGGGGAATATGGCTACACCTTC.

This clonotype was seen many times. The CDR3 loop is CASSPGAALPSYEQYV. The CDR3 bases are TGTGCCAGCAGTCCGGGCGCCGCTCTCCCCTCCTACGAGCAGTACGTC. This chain links TRBV27 with TRBJ2-7; unclear D gene. This CDR3 comprises 16 residues. The V gene's germline CDR1 is MNHEY and CDR2 SMNVEV (reference sequence). Trimming took off 5 bases at V and 0 bases at J, with 17 bases between the two ends.

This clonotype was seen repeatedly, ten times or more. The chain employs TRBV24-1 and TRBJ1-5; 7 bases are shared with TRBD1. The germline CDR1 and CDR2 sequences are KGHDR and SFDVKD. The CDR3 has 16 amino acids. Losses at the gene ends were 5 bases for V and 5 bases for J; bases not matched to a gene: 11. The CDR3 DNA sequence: TGTGCCACCAGTGCCCGACTACAGGGGACGGATCAGCCCCAGCATTTT. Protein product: CATSARLQGTDQPQHF.

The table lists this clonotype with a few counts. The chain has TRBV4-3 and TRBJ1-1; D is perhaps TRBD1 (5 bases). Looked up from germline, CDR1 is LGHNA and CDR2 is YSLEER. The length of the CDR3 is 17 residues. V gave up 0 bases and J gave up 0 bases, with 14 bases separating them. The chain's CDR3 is CASSQDAGPGMNTEAFF. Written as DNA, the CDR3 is TGCGCCAGCAGCCAAGACGCAGGTCCAGGGATGAACACTGAAGCTTTCTTT.

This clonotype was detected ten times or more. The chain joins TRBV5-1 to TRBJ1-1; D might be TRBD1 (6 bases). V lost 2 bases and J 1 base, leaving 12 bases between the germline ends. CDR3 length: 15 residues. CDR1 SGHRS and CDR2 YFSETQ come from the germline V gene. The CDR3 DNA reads TGCGCCAGCAGCTTCGCAGGGGACACGAACACTGAAGCTTTCTTT. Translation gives CASSFAGDTNTEAFF.

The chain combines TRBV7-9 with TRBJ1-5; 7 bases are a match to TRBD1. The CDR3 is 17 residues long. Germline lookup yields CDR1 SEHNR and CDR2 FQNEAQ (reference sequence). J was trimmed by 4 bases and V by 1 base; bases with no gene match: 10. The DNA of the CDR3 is TGTGCCAGCAGCTTAGACAGGGGAGGGATTGAGAATCAGCCCCAGCATTTT. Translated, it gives CASSLDRGGIENQPQHF.

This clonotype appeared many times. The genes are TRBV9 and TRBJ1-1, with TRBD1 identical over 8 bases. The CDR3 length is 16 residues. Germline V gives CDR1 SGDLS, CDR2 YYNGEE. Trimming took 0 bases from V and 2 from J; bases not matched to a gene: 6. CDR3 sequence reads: CASSVGGRGRNTEAFF. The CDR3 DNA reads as TGTGCCAGCAGCGTAGGGGGCAGGGGGCGAAACACTGAAGCTTTCTTT.

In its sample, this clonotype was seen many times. As DNA, the CDR3 is TGTGCCAGCAGTTTCCGAAGCTCCTACAATGAGCAGTTCTTC. Translating gives CASSFRSSYNEQFF. The chain couples TRBV27 to TRBJ2-1; D not certain. V gave up 3 bases and J gave up 0 bases, with 6 bases separating them. The CDR3 has 14 residues. The V gene's germline CDR1 is MNHEY and CDR2 SMNVEV (reference sequence).

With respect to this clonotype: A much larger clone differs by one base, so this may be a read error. The CDR3 coding sequence is TGTGCCAGCAGCTTAGTCCAAGACCAGTCCTTC. This sequence encodes CASSLVQDQSF. This sequence joins TRBV7-2 and TRBJ2-5; D unclear. From germline, CDR1 is SGHTA and CDR2 FQGNSA. The CDR3 sequence is 11 residues long. The variable domain in full, with the rest retrieved from reference TRBV7-2 and TRBJ2-5, is GAGVSQSPSNKVTEKGKDVELRCDPISGHTALYWYRQSLGQGLEFLIYFQGNSAPDKSGLPSDRFSAERTGGSVSTLTIQRTQQEDSAVYLCASSLVQDQSFGPGTRLLVL.